The 25 T cell receptor beta chains given below trace back to one sample, sequenced in a study of regulatory T cells in long-lasting Graves disease. CDR3 regions were amplified by Arm-PCR using iRepertoire HTBI primers to build TCR beta libraries. In TCRdb, the multiplex PCR reads were re-called with MiXCR into one record per CDR3 protein. The profile covers 320,000 or so distinct CDR3 sequences, with about 18% appearing a single time and around 37% taken by the ten largest. Time point described: newly diagnosed GD, antithyroid drugs for less than 3 months. Generation of the TCR library employed RNA extracted from PBMCs. Sequencing was performed on peripheral blood mononuclear cells (PBMCs), taken at new diagnosis, from a patient treated with antithyroid drugs. These receptors all come from a female donor with Graves disease.

On this clonotype: The conserved phenylalanine or tryptophan normally closing the CDR3 is absent here, so this likely arose from a read error. It is unclear where the CDR3 begins or ends on the DNA, so no DNA is shown, and the CDR3 is as TCRdb lists it. CDR3 loop: CASSLIEEQYL. V and J are TRBV7-8 and TRBJ2-3. The CDR3 is 11 amino acids in total, end residues counted. Germline V gene sequence: CDR1 SGHVS, CDR2 FQNEAQ.

This clonotype came up a few times. The chain has TRBV28 and TRBJ2-2, with D unresolved. The germline CDR1 and CDR2 sequences are MDHEN and SYDVKM. The V end lost 7 bases, the J end lost 1 base, and 7 bases lay between the germline ends. This CDR3 comprises 13 residues. The CDR3 region is CASILKNTGELFF. The CDR3 bases are TGTGCCAGCATTCTAAAGAACACCGGGGAGCTGTTTTTT. The full variable domain, completed using reference TRBV28 and TRBJ2-2, is DVKVTQSSRYLVKRTGEKVFLECVQDMDHENMFWYRQDPGLGLRLIYFSYDVKMKEKGDIPEGYSVSREKKERFSLILESASTNQTSMYLCASILKNTGELFFGEGSRLTVL.

The genes are TRBV2 and TRBJ2-5; 7 bases align to TRBD2. The V segment lost 6 bases and the J segment 0 bases; nucleotides outside the gene matches: 25. CDR1 is SNHLY, CDR2 FYNNEI, per germline. The CDR3 is 21 residues long. In nucleotides, the CDR3 is TGTGCCAGCAGCGTAAGACCCACGACTTTATTAGCGGGCTATTACCAAGAGACCCAGTACTTC. The encoded protein is CASSVRPTTLLAGYYQETQYF.

The DNA for the CDR3 is TGTGCCAGCAGTACGGGACTTTGGGCTTTCTTT. As protein: CASSTGLWAFF. This sequence joins TRBV2 and TRBJ1-1; perhaps TRBD1 as D (5 bases). Germline values: CDR1 SNHLY, CDR2 FYNNEI. The CDR3 sequence is 11 residues long. V lost 5 bases, J lost 11 bases, and 12 bases lay in between. Using reference TRBV2 and TRBJ1-1 for the parts outside the CDR3, the full variable domain is EPEVTQTPSHQVTQMGQEVILRCVPISNHLYFYWYRQILGQKVEFLVSFYNNEISEKSEIFDDQFSVERPDGSNFTLKIRSTKLEDSAMYFCASSTGLWAFFGQGTRLTVV.

The chain has TRBV5-4 and TRBJ2-3; 8 bases match TRBD2. V shed 5 bases, J shed 3 bases, and the junction held 11 bases outside the gene matches. Germline V CDR1 and CDR2: SGHNT, YYREEE (reference sequence). The CDR3 sequence is 16 residues long. CDR3 amino acids: CASSSPGSGKTDTQYF. The CDR3 DNA follows: TGTGCCAGCAGTTCCCCGGGTAGCGGGAAGACAGATACGCAGTATTTT.

This clonotype was recorded many times. The V and J genes are TRBV28 and TRBJ2-1, with TRBD2 matching 15 bases. The germline V gene encodes CDR1 MDHEN and CDR2 SYDVKM. Germline trimming cut 3 bases from V and 7 bases from J; bases unmatched to any gene: 1. The CDR3 loop spans 15 amino acids. CDR3 sequence (DNA): TGTGCCAGCAGTTTGGGGACTAGCGGGGGGAATGAGCAGTTCTTC. Its translation is CASSLGTSGGNEQFF.

Many counts were recorded for this clonotype. The J gene is TRBJ2-7, the V gene TRBV28, with 9 bases aligning to TRBD2. The J segment lost 5 bases and the V segment lost 6 bases, leaving 11 bases of the junction unmatched. This CDR3 contains 15 residues. The germline CDR1 and CDR2 sequences are MDHEN and SYDVKM. This CDR3 reads CASSSLGLAYHEQYF. The DNA of the CDR3 is TGTGCCAGCAGCTCGCTAGGACTAGCGTACCACGAGCAGTACTTC.

The chain uses TRBV5-1 and TRBJ2-5, with 9 bases fitting TRBD2. Per the germline V gene, CDR1 is SGHRS and CDR2 is YFSETQ. This CDR3 has 17 amino acids. Trimming removed 0 bases from V and 2 bases from J; junction bases left unmatched: 8. The CDR3 here is CASSLGNSGSSQETQYF. CDR3 nucleotide sequence: TGCGCCAGCAGCTTGGGAAATAGCGGGAGCTCTCAAGAGACCCAGTACTTC.

A few counts support this clonotype. The rearrangement links TRBV25-1 to TRBJ2-2; TRBD2 matches 7 bases. CDR3 length: 17 amino acids. The V gene end was trimmed by 2 bases and the J gene end by 0 bases; junction bases not matched to a gene: 6. Looked up from germline, CDR1 is MGHDK and CDR2 is SYGVNS. In DNA, the CDR3 is TGTGCCAGCAGTGAAAGCTGGGCGGGGGCGAACACCGGGGAGCTGTTTTTT. This encodes CASSESWAGANTGELFF.

In its sample, this clonotype was seen many times. The genes are TRBV2 and TRBJ2-3; 7 bases map to TRBD2. The CDR3 contains 15 residues. The V segment lost 7 bases and the J segment 5 bases; nucleotides outside the gene matches: 12. Germline V gene sequence: CDR1 SNHLY, CDR2 FYNNEI. CDR3 DNA: TGTGCCAGCACCCAACTGGGGGGGGTCCGAGATACGCAGTATTTT. This translates into CASTQLGGVRDTQYF.

V is TRBV3-1 and J is TRBJ2-7, with 10 bases aligning to TRBD1. Looked up from germline, CDR1 is LGHDT and CDR2 is YNNKEL (reference sequence). Trimming took 3 bases from V and 4 from J; bases not matched to a gene: 9. The CDR3 extends over 16 amino acids. DNA for the CDR3: TGTGCCAGCAGCCAGGTTGGACAGGGGGTTAGGTACGAGCAGTACTTC. Amino acids: CASSQVGQGVRYEQYF.

This clonotype showed up just once. This sequence joins TRBV7-2 and TRBJ2-3, with 8 bases fitting TRBD2. After removal of 6 bases from V and 8 bases from J, the junction contained 7 bases not matched to a gene. The CDR3 has 13 residues. Germline V CDR1 and CDR2: SGHTA, FQGNSA. The CDR3 here is CASRPSGGATQYF. DNA of the CDR3: TGTGCCAGCAGACCGTCGGGGGGGGCTACGCAGTATTTT. Using reference TRBV7-2 and TRBJ2-3 for the parts outside the CDR3, the full variable domain is GAGVSQSPSNKVTEKGKDVELRCDPISGHTALYWYRQSLGQGLEFLIYFQGNSAPDKSGLPSDRFSAERTGGSVSTLTIQRTQQEDSAVYLCASRPSGGATQYFGPGTRLTVL.

This clonotype was recorded at least ten times. The chain has TRBV3-1 and TRBJ2-1; 10 nucleotides match TRBD2. This CDR3 is 14 amino acids long. CDR1 and CDR2 (germline): LGHDT, YNNKEL (reference sequence). J was trimmed by 7 bases and V by 2 bases; bases with no gene match: 2. As DNA, the CDR3 is TGTGCCAGCAGCCAAAGGGGACTAGCGAATGAGCAGTTCTTC. Translated: CASSQRGLANEQFF.

There are many counts of this clonotype. The chain links TRBV28 to TRBJ1-2, with no clear D. This CDR3 has 16 residues. V was clipped by 6 bases and J by 0 bases, with 17 bases between them. Germline loops: CDR1 MDHEN, CDR2 SYDVKM. CDR3 residues: CASRHRKITTNYGYTF. The CDR3 nucleotides are TGTGCCAGCAGACATCGCAAGATTACCACTAACTATGGCTACACCTTC.

Worth noting for this clonotype: With a much larger clone just one base away, this may be a read error. The chain has TRBV27 and TRBJ2-1; 9 bases are shared with TRBD1. The tail of the sequence fits TRBJ2-5 better, so the J call may be wrong. The germline CDR1 and CDR2 sequences are MNHEY and SMNVEV (reference sequence). The CDR3 is made up of 15 amino acids. Written as DNA, the CDR3 is TGTGCCAGCAGTTTATCGCCGACAGGGGGGGCGACCCAGTACTTC. It is translated as CASSLSPTGGATQYF.

This clonotype was found many times. V gene TRBV6-1 combines with J gene TRBJ2-5, with D uncertain. The V gene lost 7 bases and the J gene lost 3 bases, with 9 bases spanning the gap. The CDR3 covers 12 residues. Germline V gene data show CDR1 as MNHNS and CDR2 as SASEGT. The CDR3, as DNA: TGTGCCAGCACGTGGGCGAAAGAGACCCAGTACTTC. Its protein product is CASTWAKETQYF.

This clonotype has just a few counts. This chain connects TRBV7-9 to TRBJ2-3; D remains ambiguous. Germline V gene lookup returns CDR1 SEHNR and CDR2 FQNEAQ (reference sequence). Trimming stripped 8 bases from V and 3 bases from J, with 6 bases between. The CDR3 has 11 amino acids. The CDR3 is CASALTDTQYF. The DNA for the CDR3 is TGTGCCAGCGCCCTAACAGATACGCAGTATTTT.

The rearrangement uses TRBV3-1 and TRBJ2-1, with D possibly TRBD1 on 6 matching bases. The CDR3 is made up of 13 amino acids. Per germline, CDR1 LGHDT and CDR2 YNNKEL (reference sequence). The V gene lost 1 base and the J gene lost 10 bases, with 11 bases spanning the gap. The CDR3 nucleotides read TGTGCCAGCAGCCAAGCCGGGACATCAGAGCAGTTCTTC. Protein: CASSQAGTSEQFF.

This clonotype was counted only a few times. The genes are TRBV20-1 and TRBJ2-2; 10 bases are a match to TRBD2. Trimming at V came to 7 bases and at J to 2 bases, leaving 4 bases not matched to a gene. This CDR3 spans 14 amino acids. Germline V CDR1 and CDR2: DFQATT, SNEGSKA (reference sequence). CDR3 nucleotide sequence: TGCAGTGTCCCTAGCGGGGGAAACACCGGGGAGCTGTTTTTT. Amino acid sequence: CSVPSGGNTGELFF.

J is TRBJ2-7 and V is TRBV7-2; 11 nucleotides agree with TRBD2. The CDR3 runs to 15 residues. The V segment lost 5 bases and the J segment 3 bases; nucleotides outside the gene matches: 6. CDR1 SGHTA and CDR2 FQGNSA come from the germline V gene. The CDR3 DNA reads as TGTGCCAGCAGCCGCCCGGGACTAGCGGTCTACGAGCAGTACTTC. Its translation is CASSRPGLAVYEQYF.

In this sample, this clonotype turned up many times. The chain couples TRBV30 to TRBJ2-7, with D uncertain. The ends were cut back, 4 bases at V and 0 bases at J, with 7 bases in the middle. The CDR3 length is 12 residues. Per germline, CDR1 GTSNPN and CDR2 SVGIG (reference sequence). CDR3 loop: CAWTRSSYEQYF. In DNA form, the CDR3 reads TGTGCCTGGACCCGAAGCTCCTACGAGCAGTACTTC.

This clonotype was seen many times. V gene TRBV20-1 combines with J gene TRBJ2-7; D not resolved. The CDR3 covers 11 residues. Germline assignment: CDR1 DFQATT and CDR2 SNEGSKA (reference sequence). The germline V and J ends were trimmed by 3 bases and 7 bases, with 10 bases remaining between them. CDR3 sequence: CSARAMKEQYF. CDR3 nucleotides: TGCAGTGCTAGGGCAATGAAGGAGCAGTACTTC.

This clonotype has more than one count but fewer than ten. This chain joins TRBV7-6 and TRBJ1-1; D not certain. V gave up 0 bases and J gave up 0 bases, with 8 bases separating them. CDR1 is SGHVS and CDR2 is FNYEAQ in the germline V gene. CDR3 length: 15 amino acids. CDR3 region: CASSLAETLNTEAFF. The CDR3, as DNA: TGTGCCAGCAGCTTAGCAGAGACGTTGAACACTGAAGCTTTCTTT.

This clonotype came up many times. The V and J genes are TRBV7-9 and TRBJ2-3, with 7 bases lining up with TRBD2. V lost 1 base, J lost 8 bases, and 9 bases stayed unmatched. The CDR3 has 15 amino acids. Germline V gene lookup returns CDR1 SEHNR and CDR2 FQNEAQ (reference sequence). CDR3 region: CASSLGSSGTGTQYF. CDR3 in DNA: TGTGCCAGCAGCTTAGGGTCTAGCGGTACGGGTACGCAGTATTTT.

In this sample, this clonotype turned up many times. The chain links TRBV20-1 to TRBJ1-6, with 10 bases fitting TRBD1. V dropped 3 bases and J dropped 0; count of bases not matched to a gene: 8. This CDR3 has 18 amino acids. Germline CDR1 and CDR2: DFQATT and SNEGSKA (reference sequence). The CDR3 loop is CSARGDRGRSSYNSPLHF. The CDR3 DNA reads TGCAGTGCTAGGGGGGACAGGGGCCGAAGCTCCTATAATTCACCCCTCCACTTT.